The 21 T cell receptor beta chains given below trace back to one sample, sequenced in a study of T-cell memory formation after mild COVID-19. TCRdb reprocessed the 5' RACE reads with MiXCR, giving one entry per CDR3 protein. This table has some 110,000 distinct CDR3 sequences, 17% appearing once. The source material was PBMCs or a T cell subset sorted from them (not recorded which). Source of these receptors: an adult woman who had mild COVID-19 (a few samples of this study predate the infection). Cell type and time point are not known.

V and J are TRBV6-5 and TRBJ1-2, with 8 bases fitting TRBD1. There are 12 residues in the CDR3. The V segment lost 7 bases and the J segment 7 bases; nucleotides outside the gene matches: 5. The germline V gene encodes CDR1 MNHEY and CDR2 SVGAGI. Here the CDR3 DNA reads TGTGCCAGCACCGACAGGGGCCTTGGCTACACCTTC. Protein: CASTDRGLGYTF.

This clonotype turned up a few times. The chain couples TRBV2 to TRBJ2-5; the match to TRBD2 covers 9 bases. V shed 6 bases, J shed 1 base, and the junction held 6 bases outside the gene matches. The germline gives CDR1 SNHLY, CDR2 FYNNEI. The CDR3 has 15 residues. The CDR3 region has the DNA TGTGCCAGCAGCGAACTGACTAGCGGCCAAGAGACCCAGTACTTC. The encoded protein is CASSELTSGQETQYF.

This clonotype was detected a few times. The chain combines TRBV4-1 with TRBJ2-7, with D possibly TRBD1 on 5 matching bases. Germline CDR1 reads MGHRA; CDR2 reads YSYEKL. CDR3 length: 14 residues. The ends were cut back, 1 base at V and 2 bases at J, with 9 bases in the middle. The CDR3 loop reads CASSQVGAPYEQYF. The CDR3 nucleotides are TGCGCCAGCAGCCAAGTTGGGGCCCCCTACGAGCAGTACTTC.

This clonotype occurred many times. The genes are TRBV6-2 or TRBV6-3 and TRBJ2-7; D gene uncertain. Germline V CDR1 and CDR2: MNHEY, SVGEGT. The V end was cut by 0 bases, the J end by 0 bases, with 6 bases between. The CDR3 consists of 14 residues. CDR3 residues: CASSYSSTSYEQYF. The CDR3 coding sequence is TGTGCCAGCAGTTACTCGTCAACCTCCTACGAGCAGTACTTC.

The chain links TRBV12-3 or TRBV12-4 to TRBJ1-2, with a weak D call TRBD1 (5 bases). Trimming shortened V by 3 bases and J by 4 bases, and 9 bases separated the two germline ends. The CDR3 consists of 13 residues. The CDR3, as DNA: TGTGCCAGCAGTTTGGGGACGCTCTATGGCTACACCTTC. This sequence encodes CASSLGTLYGYTF.

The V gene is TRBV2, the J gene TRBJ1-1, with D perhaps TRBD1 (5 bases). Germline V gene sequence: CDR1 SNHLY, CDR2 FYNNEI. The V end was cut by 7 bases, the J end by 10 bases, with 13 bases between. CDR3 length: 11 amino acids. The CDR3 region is CASNGQGSAFF. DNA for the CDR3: TGTGCCAGCAACGGCCAGGGTTCAGCTTTCTTT.

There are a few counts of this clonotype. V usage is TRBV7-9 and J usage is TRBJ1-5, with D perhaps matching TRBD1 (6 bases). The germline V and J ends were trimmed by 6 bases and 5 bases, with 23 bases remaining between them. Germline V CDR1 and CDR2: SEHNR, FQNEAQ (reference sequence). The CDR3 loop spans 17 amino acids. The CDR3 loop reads CASSYGAGDPAYQPQHF. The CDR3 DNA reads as TGTGCCAGCAGTTACGGAGCAGGGGACCCTGCCTATCAGCCCCAGCATTTT.

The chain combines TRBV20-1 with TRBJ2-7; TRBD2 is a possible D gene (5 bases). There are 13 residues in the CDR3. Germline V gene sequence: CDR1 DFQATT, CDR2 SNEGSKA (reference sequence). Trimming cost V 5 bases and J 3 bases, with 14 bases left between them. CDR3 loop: CSAPGRSVYEQYF. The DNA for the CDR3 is TGCAGTGCTCCGGGCCGTAGCGTCTACGAGCAGTACTTC.

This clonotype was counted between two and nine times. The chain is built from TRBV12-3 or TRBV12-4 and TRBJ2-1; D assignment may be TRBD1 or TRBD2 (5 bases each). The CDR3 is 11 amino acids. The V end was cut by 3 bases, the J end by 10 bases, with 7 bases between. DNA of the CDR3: TGTGCCAGCAGTTTGGGGGTCGAGCAGTTCTTC. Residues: CASSLGVEQFF.

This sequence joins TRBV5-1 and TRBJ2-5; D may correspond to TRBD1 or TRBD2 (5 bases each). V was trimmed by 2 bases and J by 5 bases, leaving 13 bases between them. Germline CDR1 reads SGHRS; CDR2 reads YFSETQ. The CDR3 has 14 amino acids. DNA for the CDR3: TGCGCCAGCAGCTTTGATCTTGGGGGTGAGACCCAGTACTTC. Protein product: CASSFDLGGETQYF. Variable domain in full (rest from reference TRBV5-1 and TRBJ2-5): KAGVTQTPRYLIKTRGQQVTLSCSPISGHRSVSWYQQTPGQGLQFLFEYFSETQRNKGNFPGRFSGRQFSNSRSEMNVSTLELGDSALYLCASSFDLGGETQYFGPGTRLLVL.

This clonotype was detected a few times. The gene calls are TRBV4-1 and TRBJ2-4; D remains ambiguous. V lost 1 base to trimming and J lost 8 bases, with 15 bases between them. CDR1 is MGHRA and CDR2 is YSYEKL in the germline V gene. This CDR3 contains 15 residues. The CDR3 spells CASSQVAGTPDIQYF. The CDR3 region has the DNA TGCGCCAGCAGCCAAGTCGCAGGTACCCCCGACATTCAGTACTTC.

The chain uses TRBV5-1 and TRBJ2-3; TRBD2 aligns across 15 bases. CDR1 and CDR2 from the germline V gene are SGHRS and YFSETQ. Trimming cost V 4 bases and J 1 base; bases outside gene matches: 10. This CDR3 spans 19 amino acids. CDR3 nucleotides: TGCGCCAGCAGCCCAGGACTAGCGGGGGGGCCCACGGGCACAGATACGCAGTATTTT. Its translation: CASSPGLAGGPTGTDTQYF.

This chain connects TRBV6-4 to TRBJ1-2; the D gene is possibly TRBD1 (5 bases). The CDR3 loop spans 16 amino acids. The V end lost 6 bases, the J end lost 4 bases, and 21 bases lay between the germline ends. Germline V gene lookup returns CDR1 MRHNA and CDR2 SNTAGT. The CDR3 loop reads CASSEAPGPIPYGYTF. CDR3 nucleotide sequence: TGTGCCAGCAGCGAAGCCCCGGGACCCATACCCTATGGCTACACCTTC.

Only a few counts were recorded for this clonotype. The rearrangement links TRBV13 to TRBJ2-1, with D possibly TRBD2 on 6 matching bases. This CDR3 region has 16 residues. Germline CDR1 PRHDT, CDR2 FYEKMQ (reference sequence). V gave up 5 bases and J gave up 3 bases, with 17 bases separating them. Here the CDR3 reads CASSEQTGVDYNEQFF. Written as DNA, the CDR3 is TGTGCCAGCAGCGAGCAAACGGGAGTGGACTACAATGAGCAGTTCTTC. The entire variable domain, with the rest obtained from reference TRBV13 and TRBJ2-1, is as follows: AAGVIQSPRHLIKEKRETATLKCYPIPRHDTVYWYQQGPGQDPQFLISFYEKMQSDKGSIPDRFSAQQFSDYHSELNMSSLELGDSALYFCASSEQTGVDYNEQFFGPGTRLTVL.

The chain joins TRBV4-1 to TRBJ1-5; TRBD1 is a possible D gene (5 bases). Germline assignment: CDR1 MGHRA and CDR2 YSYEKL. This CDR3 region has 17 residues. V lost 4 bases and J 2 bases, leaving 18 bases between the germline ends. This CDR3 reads CASSLFPQGGGNQPQHF. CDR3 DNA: TGCGCCAGCAGCCTTTTCCCCCAGGGAGGTGGCAATCAGCCCCAGCATTTT.

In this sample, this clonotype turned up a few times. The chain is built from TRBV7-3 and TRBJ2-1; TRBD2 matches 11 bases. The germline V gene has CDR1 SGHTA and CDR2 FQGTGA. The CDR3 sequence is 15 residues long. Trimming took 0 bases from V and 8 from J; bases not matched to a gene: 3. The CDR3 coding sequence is TGTGCCAGCAGCTTAACTAGCGGGGGGGCCTATGAGCAGTTCTTC. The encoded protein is CASSLTSGGAYEQFF.

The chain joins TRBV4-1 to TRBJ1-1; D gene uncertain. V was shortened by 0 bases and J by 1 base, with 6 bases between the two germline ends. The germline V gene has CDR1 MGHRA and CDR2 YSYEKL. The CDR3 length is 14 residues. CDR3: CASSQEPENTEAFF. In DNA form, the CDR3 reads TGCGCCAGCAGCCAAGAGCCAGAGAACACTGAAGCTTTCTTT.

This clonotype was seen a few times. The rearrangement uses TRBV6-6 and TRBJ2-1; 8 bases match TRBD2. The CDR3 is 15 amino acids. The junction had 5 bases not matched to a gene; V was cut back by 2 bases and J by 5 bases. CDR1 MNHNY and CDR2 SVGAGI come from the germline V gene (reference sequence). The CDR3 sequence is CASSYVLAGNNEQFF. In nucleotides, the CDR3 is TGTGCCAGCAGTTACGTGTTAGCGGGGAACAATGAGCAGTTCTTC.

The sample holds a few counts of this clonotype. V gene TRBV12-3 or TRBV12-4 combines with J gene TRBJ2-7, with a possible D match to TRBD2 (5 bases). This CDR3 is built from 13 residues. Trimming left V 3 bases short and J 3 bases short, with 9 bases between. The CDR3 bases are TGTGCCAGCAGTTTGGCGGGCCTCTACGAGCAGTACTTC. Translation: CASSLAGLYEQYF.

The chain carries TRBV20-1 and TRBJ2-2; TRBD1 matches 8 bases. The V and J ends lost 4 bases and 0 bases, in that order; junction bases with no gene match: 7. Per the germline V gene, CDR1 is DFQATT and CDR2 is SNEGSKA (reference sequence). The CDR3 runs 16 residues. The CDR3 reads CSATITGGPNTGELFF. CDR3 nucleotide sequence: TGCAGTGCTACGATAACAGGGGGACCGAACACCGGGGAGCTGTTTTTT.

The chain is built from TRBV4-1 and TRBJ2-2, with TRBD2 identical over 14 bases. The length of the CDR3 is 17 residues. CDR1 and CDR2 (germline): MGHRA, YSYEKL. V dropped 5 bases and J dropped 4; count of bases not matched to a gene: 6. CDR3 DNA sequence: TGCGCCAGCAGCAAGACTAGCGGGAGGGGGGGCACCGGGGAGCTGTTTTTT. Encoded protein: CASSKTSGRGGTGELFF.